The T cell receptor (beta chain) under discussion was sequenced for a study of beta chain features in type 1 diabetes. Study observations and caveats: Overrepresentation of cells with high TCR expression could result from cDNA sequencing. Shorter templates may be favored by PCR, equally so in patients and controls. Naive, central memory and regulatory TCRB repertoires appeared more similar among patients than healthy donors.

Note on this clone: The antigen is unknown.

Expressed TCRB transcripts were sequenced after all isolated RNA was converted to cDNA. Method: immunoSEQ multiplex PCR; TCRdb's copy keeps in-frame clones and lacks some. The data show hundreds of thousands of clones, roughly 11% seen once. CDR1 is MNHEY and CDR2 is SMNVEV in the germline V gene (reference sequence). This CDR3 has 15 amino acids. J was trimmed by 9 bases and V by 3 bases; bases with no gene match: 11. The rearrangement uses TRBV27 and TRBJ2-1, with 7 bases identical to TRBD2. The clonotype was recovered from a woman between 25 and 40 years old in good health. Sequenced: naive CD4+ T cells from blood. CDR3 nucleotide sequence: TGTGCCAGCAGTTTCAGCGGGGCCCCCTCGGCTGAGCAGTTCTTC. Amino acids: CASSFSGAPSAEQFF.